One T cell receptor (beta chain) is described in this entry. Its antigen is undetermined. This entry comes from a study of PD-1 blockade in classical Hodgkin lymphoma. For the study at large: Nivolumab was given intravenously to patients at 3 mg/kg every 2 weeks.

Sequenced by immunoSEQ multiplex PCR; TCRdb stores in-frame clones only, minus some. The sample yields roughly 60,000 clones, approximately 90% seen once. The time point: cycle 4 day 1 (C4D1), after less than seven weeks of nivolumab. Each patient relapsed following autologous stem cell transplantation, and prior brentuximab vedotin exposure differed. The germline V gene encodes CDR1 MNHEY and CDR2 SVGAGI. The V and J ends lost 3 bases and 2 bases, in that order; junction bases with no gene match: 0. There are 13 residues in the CDR3. General study findings and limits: Patients who responded completely had about the same baseline diversity as newly diagnosed patients. Exclusion removed patients who began nivolumab under 1 year after ASCT. The drivers behind the repertoire differences, possibly disease activity or prior therapy, remain undefined.

The V call is TRBV6-5, the J call TRBJ2-7; 8 nucleotides match TRBD2. This sequence was found in a human donor with classical Hodgkin lymphoma. Here the sequenced sample was peripheral blood mononuclear cells (PBMCs), taken before the fourth cycle of nivolumab. For the CDR3, the DNA is TGTGCCAGCAGTTATAGCGGGGCCTACGAGCAGTACTTC. This gives the protein CASSYSGAYEQYF.